The T cell receptor (beta chain) under discussion was sequenced for a study of blood T cell repertoires in COVID-19. Using immunoSEQ multiplex PCR, the repertoire was profiled, and TCRdb retains in-frame clones only, with some absent. The sample yields roughly 150,000 clones, roughly 90% seen once. The TCR was taken from a man in his sixties with acute or convalescent COVID-19. Sequenced sample: peripheral blood.

CDR3 nucleotide sequence: TGCGCCAGCAGCCAAGAAGGGACAGGGGAAGCTTTCTTT. Translated, it gives CASSQEGTGEAFF. This rearrangement joins TRBV4-1 to TRBJ1-1; 9 bases match TRBD1. The V segment lost 0 bases and the J segment 8 bases; nucleotides outside the gene matches: 1. The V gene's germline CDR1 is MGHRA and CDR2 YSYEKL. CDR3 length: 13 residues.